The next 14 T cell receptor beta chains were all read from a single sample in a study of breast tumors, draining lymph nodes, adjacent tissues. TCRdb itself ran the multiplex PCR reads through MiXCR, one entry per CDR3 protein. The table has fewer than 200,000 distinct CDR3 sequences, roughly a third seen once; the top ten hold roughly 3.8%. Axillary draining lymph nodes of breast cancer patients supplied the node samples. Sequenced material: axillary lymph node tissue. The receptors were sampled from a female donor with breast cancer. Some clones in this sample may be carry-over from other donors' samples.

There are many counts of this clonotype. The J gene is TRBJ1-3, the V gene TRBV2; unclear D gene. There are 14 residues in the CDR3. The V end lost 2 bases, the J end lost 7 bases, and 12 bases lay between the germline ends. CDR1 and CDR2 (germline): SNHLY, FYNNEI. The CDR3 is CASSEQVTTNTIYF. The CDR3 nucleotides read TGTGCCAGCAGTGAACAGGTGACGACGAACACCATATATTTT.

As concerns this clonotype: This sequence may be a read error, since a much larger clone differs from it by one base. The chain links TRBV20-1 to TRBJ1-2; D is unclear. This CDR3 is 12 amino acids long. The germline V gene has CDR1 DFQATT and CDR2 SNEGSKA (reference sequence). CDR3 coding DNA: TGCAGTGCTAGAGGTCAAGGGTATGGCTCCACCTTC. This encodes CSARGQGYGSTF.

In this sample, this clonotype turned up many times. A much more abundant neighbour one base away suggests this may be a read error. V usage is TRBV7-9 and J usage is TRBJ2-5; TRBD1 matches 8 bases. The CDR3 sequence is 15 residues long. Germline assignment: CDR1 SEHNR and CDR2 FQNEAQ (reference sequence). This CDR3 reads CASSPRDRPQETQHF. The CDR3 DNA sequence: TGTGCCAGCAGCCCGAGGGACAGGCCACAAGAGACCCAGCACTTC.

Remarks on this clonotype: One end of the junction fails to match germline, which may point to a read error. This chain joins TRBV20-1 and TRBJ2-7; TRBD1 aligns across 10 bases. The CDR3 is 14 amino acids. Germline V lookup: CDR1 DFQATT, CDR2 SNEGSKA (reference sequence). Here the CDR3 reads CSATRTGGLYKQYF. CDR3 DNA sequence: TGCAGTGCTACACGGACAGGGGGACTCTACAAGCAGTACTTC.

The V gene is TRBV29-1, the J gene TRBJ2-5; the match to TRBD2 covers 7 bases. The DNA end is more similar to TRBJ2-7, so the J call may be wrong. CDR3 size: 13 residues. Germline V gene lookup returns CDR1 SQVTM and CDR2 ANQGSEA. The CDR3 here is CSVGSGLTYEQYF. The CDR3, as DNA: TGCAGCGTTGGTAGCGGGCTCACCTACGAGCAGTACTTC.

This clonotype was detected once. CDR3 residues: CASSLQGAGYNGYTF. CDR3 DNA: TGTGCCAGCAGTCTTCAAGGGGCAGGGTATAATGGCTACACCTTC. The rearrangement joins TRBV12-3 or TRBV12-4 to TRBJ1-2, with a possible D match to TRBD1 (5 bases). The CDR3 consists of 15 residues. The V end was cut by 5 bases, the J end by 6 bases, with 19 bases between.

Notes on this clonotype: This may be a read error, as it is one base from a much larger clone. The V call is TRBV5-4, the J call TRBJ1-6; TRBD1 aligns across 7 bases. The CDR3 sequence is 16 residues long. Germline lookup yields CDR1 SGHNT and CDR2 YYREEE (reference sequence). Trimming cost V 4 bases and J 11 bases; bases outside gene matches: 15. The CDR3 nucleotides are TGTGCCAGCAGCAATCCCTCGGGCAGGGGGAATCCACCCCTCCACTTT. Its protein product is CASSNPSGRGNPPLHF.

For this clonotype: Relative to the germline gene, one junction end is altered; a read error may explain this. The CDR3 reads CASMIPATNEKPFF. The DNA for the CDR3 is TGTGCCAGCATGATACCTGCAACTAATGAAAAACCGTTTTTT. The chain carries TRBV2 and TRBJ1-4; D uncertain. Per germline, CDR1 SNHLY and CDR2 FYNNEI. There are 14 residues in the CDR3.

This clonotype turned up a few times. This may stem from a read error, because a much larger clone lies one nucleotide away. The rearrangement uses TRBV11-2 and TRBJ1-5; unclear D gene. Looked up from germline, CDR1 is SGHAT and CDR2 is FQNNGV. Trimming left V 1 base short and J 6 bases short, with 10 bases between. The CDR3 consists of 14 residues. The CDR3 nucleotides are TGTGCCAGCAGCTTAGGCGATGGACCTCAGCCCCAGCATTTT. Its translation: CASSLGDGPQPQHF. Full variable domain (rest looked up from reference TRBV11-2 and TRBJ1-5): EAGVAQSPRYKIIEKRQSVAFWCNPISGHATLYWYQQILGQGPKLLIQFQNNGVVDDSQLPKDRFSAERLKGVDSTLKIQPAKLEDSAVYLCASSLGDGPQPQHFGDGTRLSIL.

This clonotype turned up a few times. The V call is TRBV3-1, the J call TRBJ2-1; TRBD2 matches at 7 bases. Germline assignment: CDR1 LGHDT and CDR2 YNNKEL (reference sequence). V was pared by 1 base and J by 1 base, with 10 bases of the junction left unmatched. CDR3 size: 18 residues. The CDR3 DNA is TGTGCCAGCAGCCAAGGGATGCCTCCAGCGGGATCCTACAATGAGCAGTTCTTC. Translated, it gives CASSQGMPPAGSYNEQFF.

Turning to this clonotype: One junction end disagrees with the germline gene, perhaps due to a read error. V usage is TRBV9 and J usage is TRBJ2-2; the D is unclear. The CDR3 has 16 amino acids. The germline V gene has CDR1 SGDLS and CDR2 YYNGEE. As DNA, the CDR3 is TGTTCCAGCAGTGCGCTTTCGGTGGGGAACACCGGGGAGCTGTTTTTT. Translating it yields CSSSALSVGNTGELFF.

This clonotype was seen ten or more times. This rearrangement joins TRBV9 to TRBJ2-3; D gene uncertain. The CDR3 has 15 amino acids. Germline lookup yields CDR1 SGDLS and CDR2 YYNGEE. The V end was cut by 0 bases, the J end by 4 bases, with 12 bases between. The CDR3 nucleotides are TGTGCCAGCAGCGTAGAGGGAAGGGCTTCAGATACGCAGTATTTT. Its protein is CASSVEGRASDTQYF.

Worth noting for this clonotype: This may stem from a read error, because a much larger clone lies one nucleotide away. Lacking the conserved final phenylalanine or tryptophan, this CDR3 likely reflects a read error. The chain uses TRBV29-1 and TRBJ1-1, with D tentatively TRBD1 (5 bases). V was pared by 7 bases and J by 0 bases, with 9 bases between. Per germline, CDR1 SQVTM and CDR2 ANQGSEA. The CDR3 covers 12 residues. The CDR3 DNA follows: TGCAGCGGGAGGGGATTGAACACTGAAGCTTTCTTG. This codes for CSGRGLNTEAFL.

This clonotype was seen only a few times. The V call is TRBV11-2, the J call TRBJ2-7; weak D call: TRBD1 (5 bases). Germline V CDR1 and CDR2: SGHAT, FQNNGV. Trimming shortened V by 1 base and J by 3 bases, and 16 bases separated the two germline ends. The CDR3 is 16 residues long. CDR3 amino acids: CASSLARVATFYEQYF. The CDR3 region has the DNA TGTGCCAGCAGCTTAGCCAGGGTGGCGACCTTCTACGAGCAGTACTTC.